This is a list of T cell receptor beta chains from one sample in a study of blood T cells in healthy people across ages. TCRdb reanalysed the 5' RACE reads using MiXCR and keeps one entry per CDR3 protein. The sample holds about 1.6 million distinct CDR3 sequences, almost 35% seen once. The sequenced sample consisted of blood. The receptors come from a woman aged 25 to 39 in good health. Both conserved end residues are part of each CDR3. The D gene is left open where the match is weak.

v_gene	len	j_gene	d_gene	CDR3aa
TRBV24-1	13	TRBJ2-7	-	CATHTRSSYEQYF
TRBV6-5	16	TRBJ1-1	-	CASSYAIGAARTEAFF
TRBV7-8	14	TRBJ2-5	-	CASSLAFFSETQYF
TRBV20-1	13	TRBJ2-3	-	CSARETQGRTQYF
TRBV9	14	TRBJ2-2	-	CASSSGANTGELFF
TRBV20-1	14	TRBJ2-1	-	CSASRLVQGNEQFF
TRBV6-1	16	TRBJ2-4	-	CASSDTATLAKNIQYF
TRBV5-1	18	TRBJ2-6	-	CASSLVTVLGSGANVLTF
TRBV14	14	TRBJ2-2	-	CASSQVPYTGELFF
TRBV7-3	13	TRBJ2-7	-	CASSLDRRNEQYF
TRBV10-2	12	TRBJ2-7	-	CASSSNIYEQYF
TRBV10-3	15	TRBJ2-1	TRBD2	CAISDSGGGYNEQFF
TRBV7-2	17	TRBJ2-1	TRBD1	CASSWGTGGRSHNEQFF
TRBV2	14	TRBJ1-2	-	CASSESWGTSGYTF
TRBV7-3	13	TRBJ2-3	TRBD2	CASSTTSRDTQYF
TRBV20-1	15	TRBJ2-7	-	CSARVAPGPLGEQYF
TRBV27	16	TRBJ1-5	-	CASSPGRFYSNQPQHF
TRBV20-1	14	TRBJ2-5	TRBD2	CSAEAGAQQETQYF
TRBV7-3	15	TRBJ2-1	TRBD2	CASSTGTSTNNEQFF
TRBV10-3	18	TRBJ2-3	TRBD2	CAISEPDVAGALADTQYF
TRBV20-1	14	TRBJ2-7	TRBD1	CSARRDRVTYEQYF
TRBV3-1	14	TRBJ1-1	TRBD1	CASSHGTDDSGAFF
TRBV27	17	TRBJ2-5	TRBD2	CASSLSRTSGLGETQYF
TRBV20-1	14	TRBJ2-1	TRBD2	CSALAGGPSNEQFF
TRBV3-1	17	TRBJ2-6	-	CASSRPGRLSGANVLTF
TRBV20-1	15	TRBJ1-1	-	CSARTLKAVVTEAFF
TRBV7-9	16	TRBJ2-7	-	CASSSLKGKSSYEQYF
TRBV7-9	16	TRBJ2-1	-	CASSPTRTSVVDEQFF
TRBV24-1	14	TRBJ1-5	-	CATSAGYSNQPQHF
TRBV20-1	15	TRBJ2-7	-	CSARDRTRPEAEQYF
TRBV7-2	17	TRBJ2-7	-	CASSLARDKIWSYEQYF
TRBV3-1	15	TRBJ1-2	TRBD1	CASSFTAGTGGFYTF
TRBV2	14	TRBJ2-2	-	CASSEADITGELFF
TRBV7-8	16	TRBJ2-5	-	CASSPRTAAGSGTQYF
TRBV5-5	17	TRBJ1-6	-	CASSLDIWETENMRIHF
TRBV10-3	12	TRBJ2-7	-	CAISGGPYEQYF
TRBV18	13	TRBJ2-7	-	CASSPHRGGEQYF
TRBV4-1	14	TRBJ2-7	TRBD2	CASSQAAGVREQYF
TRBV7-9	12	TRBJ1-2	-	CASSMRSYGYTF
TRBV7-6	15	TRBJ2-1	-	CASSLVASQYNEQFF
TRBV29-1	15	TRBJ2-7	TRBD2	CSVADRTSVTYEQYF
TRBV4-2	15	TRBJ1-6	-	CASSQDFGDISPLHF
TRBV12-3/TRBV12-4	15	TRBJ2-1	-	CASSLSGGLGDEQFF
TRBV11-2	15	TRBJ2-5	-	CASSLARTVQETQYF
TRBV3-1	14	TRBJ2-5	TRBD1	CASRGQAYQETQYF
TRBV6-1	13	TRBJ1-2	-	CASSESQRYGYTF
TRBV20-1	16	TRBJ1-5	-	CSARDSFDSRNQPQHF
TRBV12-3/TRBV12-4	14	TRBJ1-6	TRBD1	CASSTRDSNSPLHF
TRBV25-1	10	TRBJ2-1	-	CASSAIKQFF
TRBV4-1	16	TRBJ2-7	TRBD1	CASSLQGTGGSYEQYF
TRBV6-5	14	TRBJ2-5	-	CASSYSAQKETQYF
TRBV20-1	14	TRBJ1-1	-	CSPTGDGYSTEAFF
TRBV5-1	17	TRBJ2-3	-	CASSPSVRGDGTDTQYF
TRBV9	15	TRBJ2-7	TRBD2	CASSVTGLAPYKQYF
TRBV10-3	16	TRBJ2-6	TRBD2	CAIIKTSGSGANVLTF
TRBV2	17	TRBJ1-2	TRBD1	CASSATQSGTGVFGYTF